Presented here are 6 T cell receptor beta chains from one specimen sequenced in a study of OX40 agonist ivuxolimab in advanced cancers. Profiling relied on immunoSEQ multiplex PCR, and the TCRdb table lists in-frame clones only, not all of them. The sample shows approximately 30,000 clones, more than 75% of them seen only once. The sequencing used CD4+ or CD8+ T cells sorted from blood, collected in a trial of the OX40 agonist ivuxolimab. The receptors stem from an adult with an advanced solid tumor such as melanoma, head and neck, liver or kidney cancer.

The rearrangement uses TRBV19 and TRBJ2-7, with 9 bases that match TRBD1. This CDR3 comprises 14 residues. Germline V gives CDR1 LNHDA, CDR2 SQIVND (reference sequence). The V and J ends lost 0 bases and 4 bases, in that order; junction bases with no gene match: 1. CDR3 coding DNA: TGTGCCAGTAGTATAGAAGGGACAGGGTACGAGCAGTACTTC. This sequence encodes CASSIEGTGYEQYF.

V gene TRBV7-9 combines with J gene TRBJ2-7, with 7 nucleotides matching TRBD1. The J segment lost 2 bases and the V segment lost 5 bases, leaving 9 bases of the junction unmatched. This CDR3 is 15 amino acids long. Germline V gene lookup returns CDR1 SEHNR and CDR2 FQNEAQ (reference sequence). The CDR3 bases are TGTGCCAGCAGCGGATCCGGGACAGTGCCCTACGAGCAGTACTTC. This sequence encodes CASSGSGTVPYEQYF.

This chain connects TRBV11-3 to TRBJ2-1; D is perhaps TRBD1 or TRBD2 (5 bases each). V was clipped by 6 bases and J by 1 base, with 13 bases between them. This CDR3 is 15 amino acids long. CDR1 is SGHNT, CDR2 YENEEA, per germline. The CDR3: CASSPGTGSYNEQFF. In nucleotides, the CDR3 is TGTGCCAGCAGTCCCGGGACGGGTTCCTACAATGAGCAGTTCTTC.

This chain joins TRBV6-1 and TRBJ2-7; unclear D gene. V was trimmed by 3 bases and J by 2 bases, leaving 8 bases between them. The CDR3 totals 13 residues. Germline V gene data show CDR1 as MNHNS and CDR2 as SASEGT. The CDR3 loop reads CASSDRLTYEQYF. In nucleotides, the CDR3 is TGTGCCAGCAGTGACAGGTTAACCTACGAGCAGTACTTC.

The chain employs TRBV11-2 and TRBJ2-5; perhaps TRBD1 as D (5 bases). Germline V gives CDR1 SGHAT, CDR2 FQNNGV. Trimming removed 1 base from V and 5 bases from J, with 11 bases in between. The CDR3 has 14 residues. The CDR3 nucleotides read TGTGCCAGCAGCTTAGGACAGTATTGGGAGACCCAGTACTTC. Protein sequence: CASSLGQYWETQYF.

The V call is TRBV4-2, the J call TRBJ2-3, with a tentative D call TRBD1 (5 bases). Germline CDR1 LGHNA, CDR2 YNFKEQ. The V and J ends lost 5 bases and 5 bases respectively, with 20 bases between them. CDR3 length equals 16 residues. In nucleotides, the CDR3 is TGTGCCAGCAGCACGTGGGGCCACCAAAATCGAGATACGCAGTATTTT. This translates into CASSTWGHQNRDTQYF.